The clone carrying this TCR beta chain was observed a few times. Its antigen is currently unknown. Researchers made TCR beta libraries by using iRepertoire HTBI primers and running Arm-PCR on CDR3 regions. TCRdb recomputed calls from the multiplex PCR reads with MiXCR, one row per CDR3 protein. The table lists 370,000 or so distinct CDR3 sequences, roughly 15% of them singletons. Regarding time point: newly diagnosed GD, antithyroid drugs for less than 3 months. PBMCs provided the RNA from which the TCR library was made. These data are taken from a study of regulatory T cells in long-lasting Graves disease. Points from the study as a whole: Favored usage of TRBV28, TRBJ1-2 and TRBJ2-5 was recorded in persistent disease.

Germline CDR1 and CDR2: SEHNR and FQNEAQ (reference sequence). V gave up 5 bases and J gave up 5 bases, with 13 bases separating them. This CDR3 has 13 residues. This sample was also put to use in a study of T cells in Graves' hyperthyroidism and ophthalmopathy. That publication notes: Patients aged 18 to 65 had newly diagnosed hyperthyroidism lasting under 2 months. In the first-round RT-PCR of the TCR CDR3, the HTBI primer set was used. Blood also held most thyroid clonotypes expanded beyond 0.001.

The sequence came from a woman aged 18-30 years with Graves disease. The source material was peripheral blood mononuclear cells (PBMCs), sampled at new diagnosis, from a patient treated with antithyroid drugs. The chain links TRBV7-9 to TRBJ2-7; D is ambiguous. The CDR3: CASSPPVGNEQYF. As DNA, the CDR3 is TGTGCCAGCAGCCCCCCGGTGGGTAACGAGCAGTACTTC.